This T cell receptor (beta chain) was sequenced during a study of blood T cell repertoires in COVID-19. The wider study: In each case, the material was cDNA or gDNA derived from T cells, B-cell-depleted T cells, or PBMCs.

Germline V gene sequence: CDR1 SGDLS, CDR2 YYNGEE. The V end was cut by 4 bases, the J end by 1 base, with 10 bases between. The CDR3 sequence is 14 residues long. Assay used: immunoSEQ multiplex PCR; TCRdb lists only in-frame clones, some missing. The table has some 150,000 clones, around 91% seen once. The TCR sequence derives from a woman aged 40 to 49 with acute or convalescent COVID-19. V is TRBV9 and J is TRBJ2-3, with TRBD1 as a possible D gene (5 bases). Sequenced sample: peripheral blood. The CDR3 nucleotides read TGTGCCAGCAGCCCGACAGTTGGCACAGATACGCAGTATTTT. This sequence encodes CASSPTVGTDTQYF.